This is a list of T cell receptor beta chains from one sample in a study of cytomegalovirus exposure and HLA in healthy donors. Repertoires were generated with immunoSEQ multiplex PCR, while TCRdb's copy carries only in-frame clones and drops some. This sample has about 170,000 clones, with 70% to 90% found just once. Sequenced: PBMCs. The source is a man between 18 and 35 years old in good health and CMV-seropositive. The CDR3 runs from the conserved cysteine through the conserved F or W. Each record gives: D gene, clone size, V gene, J gene, CDR3 protein, CDR3 DNA. A D gene is named only where the DNA matches it firmly. Some rows have no size entry. The others give once, few or many, or a class for an expanded clone.

>TRBD2|.|TRBV29-1|TRBJ2-5
CSVARASGGQETQYF
TGCAGCGTTGCAAGGGCTAGCGGGGGGCAAGAGACCCAGTACTTC
>TRBD1|.|TRBV7-2|TRBJ1-1
CASSQGGTEAFF
TGTGCCAGCAGCCAGGGGGGCACTGAAGCTTTCTTT
>TRBD2|once|TRBV6-1|TRBJ2-5
CASSGASGGARGETQYF
TGTGCCAGCAGTGGGGCTAGCGGGGGGGCGAGGGGAGAGACCCAGTACTTC
>.|.|TRBV25-1|TRBJ2-7
CASSEEGRGPYEQYF
TGTGCCAGCAGTGAGGAGGGGAGAGGGCCCTACGAGCAGTACTTC
>TRBD2|.|TRBV7-9|TRBJ2-7
CASSLPTGGYEQYF
TGTGCCAGCAGCTTACCTACGGGAGGCTACGAGCAGTACTTC
>.|few|TRBV19|TRBJ2-1
CASSIYQGLSYNEQFF
TGTGCCAGTAGTATATATCAGGGACTTTCCTACAATGAGCAGTTCTTC
>.|.|TRBV5-4|TRBJ2-5
CASSGGTPGWSETQYF
TGTGCCAGCAGCGGGGGGACTCCTGGTTGGTCAGAGACCCAGTACTTC
>TRBD1|.|TRBV27|TRBJ2-1
CASSFYTGDDEQFF
TGTGCCAGCAGTTTTTATACAGGGGACGATGAGCAGTTCTTC
>TRBD2|.|TRBV5-4|TRBJ2-1
CASSLDGSGYNEQFF
TGTGCCAGCAGCTTGGACGGTAGCGGGTACAATGAGCAGTTCTTC
>TRBD2|.|TRBV7-8|TRBJ2-5
CASSFSGAVQETQYF
TGTGCCAGCAGCTTCAGCGGGGCAGTCCAAGAGACCCAGTACTTC
>TRBD1|.|TRBV4-3|TRBJ2-7
CASSQGQGAAYEQYF
TGCGCCAGCAGCCAAGGACAGGGGGCGGCGTACGAGCAGTACTTC
>.|.|TRBV7-2|TRBJ2-7
CASSSGTYEQYF
TGTGCCAGCAGCTCCGGGACCTACGAGCAGTACTTC
>TRBD1|few|TRBV10-3|TRBJ1-1
CAIRGTGPNTEAFF
TGTGCCATCAGGGGGACAGGTCCGAACACTGAAGCTTTCTTT
>.|.|TRBV19|TRBJ1-6
CASSTTPGRGNNSPLHF
TGTGCCAGTAGTACTACCCCGGGTAGGGGGAATAATTCACCCCTCCACTTT
>.|.|TRBV7-3|TRBJ2-3
CASSRAGTTTDTQYF
TGTGCCAGCAGCCGAGCGGGCACTACGACAGATACGCAGTATTTT
>.|.|TRBV29-1|TRBJ2-1
CSVMGGESSYNEQFF
TGCAGCGTTATGGGCGGGGAAAGCTCCTACAATGAGCAGTTCTTC
>TRBD1|.|TRBV6-5|TRBJ1-5
CASAEQGGNQPQHF
TGTGCCAGCGCGGAACAGGGGGGCAATCAGCCCCAGCATTTT
>TRBD2|.|TRBV5-3|TRBJ2-7
CARSQKSGSSYEQYF
TGTGCCAGAAGTCAAAAGAGCGGGAGCTCCTACGAGCAGTACTTC
>TRBD1|few|TRBV5-1|TRBJ1-2
CASSSWTGMNYGYTF
TGCGCCAGCAGCTCCTGGACAGGGATGAACTATGGCTACACCTTC
>TRBD1|.|TRBV6-5|TRBJ2-2
CATQGGQGSGELFF
TGTGCCACCCAGGGGGGACAGGGCTCCGGGGAGCTGTTTTTT
>.|.|TRBV7-9|TRBJ1-1
CASSLVVGSEAFF
TGTGCCAGCAGCTTAGTGGTGGGGAGTGAAGCTTTCTTT
>.|.|TRBV7-9|TRBJ1-1
CASSLGQFEAFF
TGTGCCAGCAGCCTTGGACAGTTTGAAGCTTTCTTT
>.|.|TRBV11-3|TRBJ2-3
CASKRADTQYF
TGTGCCAGCAAACGGGCAGATACGCAGTATTTT
>TRBD1|.|TRBV5-1|TRBJ1-5
CASSPGQGQPQHF
TGCGCCAGCAGCCCCGGACAGGGGCAGCCCCAGCATTTT
>.|.|TRBV7-2|TRBJ2-3
CASSLAGSAGFADTQYF
TGTGCCAGCAGCTTAGCAGGATCGGCAGGGTTTGCAGATACGCAGTATTTT